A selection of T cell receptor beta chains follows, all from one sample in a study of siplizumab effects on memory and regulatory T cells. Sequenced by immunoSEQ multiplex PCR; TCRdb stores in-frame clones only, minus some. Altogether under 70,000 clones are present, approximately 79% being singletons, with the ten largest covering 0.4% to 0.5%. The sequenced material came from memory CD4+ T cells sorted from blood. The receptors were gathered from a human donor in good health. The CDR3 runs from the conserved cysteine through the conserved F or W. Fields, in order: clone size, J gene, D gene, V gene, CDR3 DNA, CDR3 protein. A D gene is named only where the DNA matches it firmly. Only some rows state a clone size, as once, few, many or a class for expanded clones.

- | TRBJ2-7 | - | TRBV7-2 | TGTGCCAGCAGCTCCCCTTGGACCTACGAGCAGTACTTC | CASSSPWTYEQYF
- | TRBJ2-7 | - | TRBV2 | TGTGCCAGCAGTGCTGGGGTCAGGCAGGGGGGCAACGAGCAGTACTTC | CASSAGVRQGGNEQYF
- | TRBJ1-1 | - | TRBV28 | TGTGCCAGCAGGAGAAGAAACACTGAAGCTTTCTTT | CASRRRNTEAFF
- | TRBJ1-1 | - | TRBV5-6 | TGTGCCAGCAGCTTGGAGGTTTCGGTCAGGGAGGGCACTGAAGCTTTCTTT | CASSLEVSVREGTEAFF
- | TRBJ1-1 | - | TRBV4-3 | TGCGCCAGCAGCCGGACGACAGCTGGAGGGGATGAAGCTTTCTTT | CASSRTTAGGDEAFF
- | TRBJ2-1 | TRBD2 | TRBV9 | TGTGCCAGCAGCGTAGGCCCTTTCCCTAGCGGGGGGTTGAATGAGCAGTTCTTC | CASSVGPFPSGGLNEQFF
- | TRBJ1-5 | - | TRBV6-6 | TGTGCCAGCAGTTACGTGGGGAACAATCAGCCCCAGCATTTT | CASSYVGNNQPQHF
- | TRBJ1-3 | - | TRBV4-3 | TGCGCCAGCAGCCGCTTACCTATACAGGTCTCCTCTGGAAACACCATATATTTT | CASSRLPIQVSSGNTIYF
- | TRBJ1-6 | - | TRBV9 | TGTGCCAGCAGCGACTCCCAGGGGAAGAATTCACCCCTCCACTTT | CASSDSQGKNSPLHF
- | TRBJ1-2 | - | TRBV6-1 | TGTGCCAGCAGTGACGCCTGGGGCGGGAACAACTATGGCTACACCTTC | CASSDAWGGNNYGYTF
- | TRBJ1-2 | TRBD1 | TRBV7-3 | TGTGCCAGCAGCTTGGGACAGGGGTACGGCTACACCTTC | CASSLGQGYGYTF
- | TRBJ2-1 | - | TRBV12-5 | TGTGCTAGTGGTTTGGATATGTGGTACAATGAGCAGTTCTTC | CASGLDMWYNEQFF
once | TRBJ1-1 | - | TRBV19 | TGTGCCAGTGGGGTGAGGGGGAACACTGAAGCTTTCTTT | CASGVRGNTEAFF
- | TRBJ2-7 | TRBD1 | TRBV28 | TGTGCCAGCAGTTTATGGGACAGGGGCTACGAGCAGTACTTC | CASSLWDRGYEQYF
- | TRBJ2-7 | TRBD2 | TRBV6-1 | TGTGCCAGCAGTGGAGGACGAGGGACTAGCGGGATGTACGAGCAGTACTTC | CASSGGRGTSGMYEQYF
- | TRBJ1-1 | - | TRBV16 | TGTGCCAGCAGCGTAACCGGACAGCTCAACACTGAAGCTTTCTTT | CASSVTGQLNTEAFF
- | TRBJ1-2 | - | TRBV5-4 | TGTGCCAGCAGCTTGCAGTTAACTAACTATGGCTACACCTTC | CASSLQLTNYGYTF
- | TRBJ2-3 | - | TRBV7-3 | TGTGCCAGCAGCTTAGGGAGCGGTAGCACAGATACGCAGTATTTT | CASSLGSGSTDTQYF
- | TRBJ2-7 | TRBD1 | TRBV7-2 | TGTGCCAGCAGCTCCATCCGGGACAGCATCTGGAAGCAGTACTTC | CASSSIRDSIWKQYF
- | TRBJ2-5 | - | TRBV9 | TGTGCCAGCAGCGGGGGCTGGGTTCAAGAGACCCAGTACTTC | CASSGGWVQETQYF
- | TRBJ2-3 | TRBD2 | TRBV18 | TGTGCCAGCTCACCACCGGGACTAAGAGAAGGAGATACGCAGTATTTT | CASSPPGLREGDTQYF
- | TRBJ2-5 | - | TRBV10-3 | TGTGCCATCAGAGGAGGGGAAGAGACCCAGTACTTC | CAIRGGEETQYF
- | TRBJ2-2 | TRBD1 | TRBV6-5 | TGTGCCAGCAGTTACAAACAGGGGGCGCGGACCGGGGAGCTGTTTTTT | CASSYKQGARTGELFF
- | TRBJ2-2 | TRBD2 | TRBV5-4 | TGTGCCAGCAGCTCCATGCTAGCGGGGAACACCGGGGAGCTGTTTTTT | CASSSMLAGNTGELFF
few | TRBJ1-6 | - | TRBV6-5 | TGTGCCACTCGGCGGGGGATAGGGTCACCCCTCCACTTT | CATRRGIGSPLHF
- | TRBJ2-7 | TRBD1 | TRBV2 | TGTGCCAGCAGGGGAGGGACAGGGTCCTCTTCCTCCTACGAGCAGTACTTC | CASRGGTGSSSSYEQYF
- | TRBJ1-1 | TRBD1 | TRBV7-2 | TGTGCCAGCAGCCGGCGACAGGGGGCGCCCACTGAAGCTTTCTTT | CASSRRQGAPTEAFF
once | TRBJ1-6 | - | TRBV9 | TGTGCCAGCAGCGTAGGGACAGAGTATAATTCACCCCTCCACTTT | CASSVGTEYNSPLHF
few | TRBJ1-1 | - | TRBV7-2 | TGTGCCAGCAGCTTTGTGGCGAACACTGAAGCTTTCTTT | CASSFVANTEAFF
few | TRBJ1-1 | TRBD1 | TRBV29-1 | TGCAGCTCTCACAGGGGTAACATGAACACTGAAGCTTTCTTT | CSSHRGNMNTEAFF
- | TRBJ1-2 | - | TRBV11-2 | TGTGCCAGCAGCTCCCTAGACAGGAACCTCTATGGCTACACCTTC | CASSSLDRNLYGYTF
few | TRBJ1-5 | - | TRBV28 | TGTGCCAACGCCGGGACGGCCGGGCCCCAGCATTTT | CANAGTAGPQHF
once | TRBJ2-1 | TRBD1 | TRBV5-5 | TGTGCCAGCAGCTGGACAGGGGGCTCCGTCGATGAGCAGTTCTTC | CASSWTGGSVDEQFF
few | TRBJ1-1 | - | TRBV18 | TGTGCCAGCTCCCCCCGCGTGGACAGCAACACTGAAGCTTTCTTT | CASSPRVDSNTEAFF
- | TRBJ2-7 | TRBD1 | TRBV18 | TGTGCCAGCTCACCATATAAACAGGGGGACGAGCAGTACTTC | CASSPYKQGDEQYF
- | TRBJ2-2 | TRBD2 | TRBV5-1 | TGCGCCAGCGGAGTAACGGGGGGGAACACCGGGGAGCTGTTTTTT | CASGVTGGNTGELFF
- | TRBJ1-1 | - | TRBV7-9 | TGTGCCAGCAGCCCTAGGACGGCGCCGCGGACGGTGAACACTGAAGCTTTCTTT | CASSPRTAPRTVNTEAFF
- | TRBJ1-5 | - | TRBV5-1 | TGCGCCAGCAGCCTAGCCGGGACGGATAATCAGCCCCAGCATTTT | CASSLAGTDNQPQHF
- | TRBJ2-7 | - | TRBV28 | TGTGCCAGCAGTTTTTCTGGCTCTGGGCATCCATACGAGCAGTACTTC | CASSFSGSGHPYEQYF
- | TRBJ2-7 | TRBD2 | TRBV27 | TGTGCCAGCAGTTTACGGGGGGGGTCCTACGAGCAGTACTTC | CASSLRGGSYEQYF
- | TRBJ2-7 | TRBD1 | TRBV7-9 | TGTGCCAGCAGCCCACGGACAGGAATGGGGTACGAGCAGTACTTC | CASSPRTGMGYEQYF
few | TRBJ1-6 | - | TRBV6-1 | TGTGCCAGCAGCCGGGGGGATAATTCACCCCTCCACTTT | CASSRGDNSPLHF
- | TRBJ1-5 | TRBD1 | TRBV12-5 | TGTGCCCCAAACCGGGACAGCCTTAATCAGCCCCAGCATTTT | CAPNRDSLNQPQHF
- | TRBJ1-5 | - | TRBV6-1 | TGTGCCAGCAGTGACACCGGGCCCAATCAGCCCCAGCATTTT | CASSDTGPNQPQHF
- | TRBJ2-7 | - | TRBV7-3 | TGTGCCAGCAGCTTACAGGGAGGGGGATCCTACGAGCAGTACTTC | CASSLQGGGSYEQYF
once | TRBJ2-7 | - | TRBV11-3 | TGTGCCAGCAGCCCCGGGACCTTACCCGCCAAGCAGTACTTC | CASSPGTLPAKQYF
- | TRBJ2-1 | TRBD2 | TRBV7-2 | TGTGCCAGCAGCCTAATTGCAGTTGGTAGCGGGAGCTCCTACAATGAGCAGTTCTTC | CASSLIAVGSGSSYNEQFF
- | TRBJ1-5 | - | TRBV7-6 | TGTGCCAGCAGCTTCCGGCCGCGAGTTACCACTAGCAATCAGCCCCAGCATTTT | CASSFRPRVTTSNQPQHF
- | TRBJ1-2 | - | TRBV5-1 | TGCGCCAGCAGCTCTTCCGGGACGTTAGTATCCGGCTACACCTTC | CASSSSGTLVSGYTF
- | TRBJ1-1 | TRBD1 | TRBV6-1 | TGTGCCAGCAGTGGACAGGGGGAGGTGAGCACTGAAGCTTTCTTT | CASSGQGEVSTEAFF
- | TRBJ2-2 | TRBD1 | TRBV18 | TGTGCCAGCTCGACCACTGGGACAGGGTTAGCCGGGGAGCTGTTTTTT | CASSTTGTGLAGELFF
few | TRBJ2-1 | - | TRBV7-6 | TGTGCCAGCAGCCCGCAGGTGGGGAATGAGCAGTTCTTC | CASSPQVGNEQFF
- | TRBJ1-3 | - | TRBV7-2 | TGTGCCAGCAGCGGCACACGGGGCTCTGGAAACACCATATATTTT | CASSGTRGSGNTIYF
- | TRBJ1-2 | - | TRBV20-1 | TGCAGTGCTAAAGGGATCGATGGCTACACCTTC | CSAKGIDGYTF
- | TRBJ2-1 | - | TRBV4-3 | TGCGCCAGCAGCCACGACTTGGGGGACACCTTCTACAATGAGCAGTTCTTC | CASSHDLGDTFYNEQFF
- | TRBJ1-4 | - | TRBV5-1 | TGCGCCAGCAGCTTGAGGGTCCAAGAAAAACTGTTTTTT | CASSLRVQEKLFF